The 10 T cell receptor beta chains below all came from one sample that was sequenced in a study of blood T cell repertoires in COVID-19. Assay: immunoSEQ multiplex PCR; the TCRdb copy retains only in-frame clones and omits some. Among about 200,000 clones listed, around 80% were seen once. Sequencing was done on a sample of PBMCs or T cells enriched from blood (not recorded which). Receptor source: a woman aged 50 to 65 with acute COVID-19.

This clone turned up a few times. CDR3 sequence (DNA): TGCGCCAGCAGTGAAATCGGGAGGTATCAGCCCCAGCATTTT. Its protein product is CASSEIGRYQPQHF. The V and J genes are TRBV10-2 and TRBJ1-5; D ambiguous. This CDR3 comprises 14 residues. Trimming stripped 3 bases from V and 5 bases from J, with 11 bases between. Germline CDR1 WSHSY, CDR2 SAAADI.

The rearrangement joins TRBV4-2 to TRBJ1-2; D possibly corresponds to TRBD1 (5 bases). The length of the CDR3 is 15 residues. V was shortened by 5 bases and J by 1 base, with 14 bases between the two germline ends. Per germline, CDR1 LGHNA and CDR2 YNFKEQ. The CDR3 spells CASSSYLQDNYGYTF. The DNA for the CDR3 is TGTGCCAGCAGCTCCTACCTACAGGATAACTATGGCTACACCTTC.

The chain carries TRBV28 and TRBJ2-7; TRBD2 aligns across 8 bases. V dropped 6 bases and J dropped 3; count of bases not matched to a gene: 7. The CDR3 has 14 residues. CDR1 is MDHEN and CDR2 is SYDVKM in the germline V gene. CDR3 DNA sequence: TGTGCCAGCAGGACGCGGGGGGCAGGCTACGAGCAGTACGTC. As protein: CASRTRGAGYEQYV.

This clone was seen a single time. The V call is TRBV18, the J call TRBJ1-6, with D tentatively TRBD1 (6 bases). The V gene lost 2 bases and the J gene lost 7 bases, with 9 bases spanning the gap. Per the germline V gene, CDR1 is KGHSH and CDR2 is LQKENI. The CDR3 runs to 14 residues. The chain's CDR3 is CASSPYRDNSPLHF. DNA of the CDR3: TGTGCCAGCTCACCATACAGGGACAATTCACCCCTCCACTTT.

The chain combines TRBV10-2 with TRBJ1-1, with a possible D match to TRBD1 (5 bases). Germline values: CDR1 WSHSY, CDR2 SAAADI. V was clipped by 0 bases and J by 4 bases, with 18 bases between them. The CDR3 is made up of 17 amino acids. This CDR3 reads CASSESGPQGPRTEAFF. The CDR3 coding sequence is TGCGCCAGCAGTGAGTCAGGCCCGCAGGGCCCGCGCACTGAAGCTTTCTTT.

Only one count was recorded for this clone. This rearrangement joins TRBV6-5 to TRBJ2-3; 7 bases line up with TRBD1. V lost 5 bases, J lost 3 bases, and 8 bases stayed unmatched. The CDR3 is 15 amino acids. The germline V gene has CDR1 MNHEY and CDR2 SVGAGI. CDR3 coding DNA: TGTGCCAGCAGTCCTACAGGGGCTTCGACAGATACGCAGTATTTT. As protein: CASSPTGASTDTQYF.

This clone showed up just a few times. CDR3 DNA: TGTGCCAGCAGTGTTTCTCGACAGATGAACACTGAAGCTTTCTTT. Translating it yields CASSVSRQMNTEAFF. The genes are TRBV2 and TRBJ1-1; perhaps TRBD1 as D (5 bases). V was trimmed by 4 bases and J by 0 bases, leaving 12 bases between them. CDR1 is SNHLY, CDR2 FYNNEI, per germline. CDR3 length: 15 residues.

The gene calls are TRBV7-3 and TRBJ2-2, with 9 bases lining up with TRBD2. Trimming removed 5 bases from V and 4 bases from J; junction bases left unmatched: 2. Per the germline V gene, CDR1 is SGHTA and CDR2 is FQGTGA. The CDR3 spans 14 residues. The chain's CDR3 is CASSLSGGTGELFF. The CDR3 region has the DNA TGTGCCAGCAGCCTTAGCGGGGGCACCGGGGAGCTGTTTTTT.

This clone was counted at least ten times. This chain uses TRBV18 with TRBJ2-7; TRBD2 agrees at 11 bases. This CDR3 spans 15 amino acids. V trimming: 6 bases; J trimming: 3 bases; junction bases outside the gene matches: 7. CDR1 and CDR2 (germline): KGHSH, LQKENI. The CDR3, as DNA: TGTGCCAGCTCGCCCCGGACTAGCGGGTTCTACGAGCAGTACGTC. Translating gives CASSPRTSGFYEQYV.

The V and J genes are TRBV28 and TRBJ2-7; 7 bases agree with TRBD1. CDR3 length: 16 residues. J lost 4 bases, V lost 5 bases, and 14 bases had no gene match. Germline assignment: CDR1 MDHEN and CDR2 SYDVKM. For the CDR3, the DNA is TGTGCCAGCAGTCCTAAGCCGAGGGGGCGCGCATACGAGCAGTACGTC. Its protein is CASSPKPRGRAYEQYV.